This paragraph reports one T cell receptor beta chain. Its antigen target is currently unknown. No much larger clonotype is one base removed from it; base qualities were not supplied. This specimen comes from a study of blood T cell dynamics during melanoma immunotherapy (dated by TCRdb to between 2020 and 2021). With regard to the full study: Patients with metastatic melanoma were treated with first-line pembrolizumab or nivolumab plus ipilimumab as standard of care in the United Kingdom. To identify early correlates of response, the study profiled peripheral T cell receptor repertoires in patients with metastatic melanoma before and after one cycle of checkpoint inhibitor therapy. A training cohort was formed from consecutive patients, and a further independent group of patients from the same centre was pooled into an external validation set.

Every bulk PBMC sample had a fixed 350 ng of DNA loaded. The immunoSEQ TCRb Assay kit was used according to manufacturer instructions to amplify TCR beta CDR3 sequences from genomic DNA. The KAPA Library Quantification Kit for Illumina platforms was used to quantify the pooled libraries by qPCR. Sequencing of the pooled libraries was done on an Illumina NextSeq 500, with clustering at roughly 0.55-1.2 pM. The authors' pipeline ran thus. Analysis of the TCR data relied on immunoSEQ ANALYZER and the R LymphoSeq package. A rearrangement efficiency score was calculated as productive divided by the sum of productive and non-productive CDR3 sequences. Clonality was measured with the Gini coefficient and diversity with the Renyi index at alpha=1, and both measures were compared pairwise between timepoints within each patient. In LymphoSeq, clonal relatedness was computed using an edit distance of 3, and repertoire similarity was computed using the Bhattacharyya coefficient. To classify response, a linear discriminant analysis based on week-3 changes in clonality and diversity was built with the R MASS and caret packages. In TCRdb, the immuneACCESS table is reduced to in-frame sequences with V and J assigned. These tables do not hold every clone; where another copy was compared, an unresolved V gene accounts for under half, and the others remain unexplained. V, J and clone size derive from that table, while D and trimming were established from the DNA sequence. This sample gives about 9,700 clones in total; more than 85% of them show up just once. 9.8% of the sample is taken by the ten largest.

The intended sense of this specimen's time point label: pre-treatment baseline. Blood samples were taken at two points: before treatment (T0) and at week 3 (W3), which came after the first cycle of checkpoint blockade. Except for a couple of patients with rapid clinical progression, response was assessed 12 weeks after the first infusion by RECIST 1.1; disease control meant complete response, partial response or stable disease. Patients with prior systemic cancer treatment, concomitant immunosuppressant therapy or synchronous other active malignancies were excluded. Both bulk PBMC and plasma cell-free DNA were sequenced for TCR beta so that circulating cells and T cell turnover could be tracked. PBMC were isolated from blood with Lymphoprep and SepMate tubes, followed by red cell lysis. QIAamp DNA Blood Mini kits were used to extract DNA from both PBMC and sorted T cell subsets. Summary of the overall study and its limitations: Patients who later achieved disease control showed a bifurcated PBMC repertoire reorganization at W3, with increased clonality or increased diversity, unlike progressors. The study was unable to establish whether the T cell clones driving the repertoire changes were melanoma-specific or instead reflected general immune activation. The relatively small sample size was acknowledged as something that could potentially limit how far the results can be generalized.

Clipping removes 2 bases from V and 1 base from J, with 1 as the unmatched junction base count. The germline V gene supplies CDR1 SGHTA and CDR2 FQGNSA. CDR3 length: 14 amino acids, cysteine to phenylalanine. Only the CDR3 part of the read is kept: 42 bases, read in frame from the first base. The chain is encoded by TRBV7-2 joined to TRBJ1-1, with TRBD1 matching 7 junction bases. Sequenced here: blood, sampled from a patient treated with checkpoint blockade. The origin of this receptor is a human donor with melanoma. The DNA reads TGTGCCAGCAGCTTACAGGGGGAGAACACTGAAGCTTTCTTT. Its coded protein is CASSLQGENTEAFF. Reference TRBV7-2 and TRBJ1-1 proteins supply the regions before and after the CDR3; the full variable domain is: GAGVSQSPSNKVTEKGKDVELRCDPISGHTALYWYRQSLGQGLEFLIYFQGNSAPDKSGLPSDRFSAERTGGSVSTLTIQRTQQEDSAVYLCASSLQGENTEAFFGQGTRLTVV.